The 4 T cell receptor beta chains listed next were all sequenced from one sample in a study of blood T cell repertoires in COVID-19. Using immunoSEQ multiplex PCR, the repertoire was profiled, and TCRdb retains in-frame clones only, with some absent. The top ten hold less than 6.5% of the sample, which has approximately 240,000 clones, 75% to 85% seen once. Sequencing used peripheral blood. The receptors were sampled from a human donor in a cohort sampled during active COVID-19.

V is TRBV29-1 and J is TRBJ2-3; 7 nucleotides line up with TRBD2. The CDR3 is made up of 13 amino acids. Per germline, CDR1 SQVTM and CDR2 ANQGSEA. J lost 2 bases, V lost 4 bases, and 3 bases had no gene match. This CDR3 reads CSVGGGDTDTQYF. CDR3 in DNA: TGCAGCGTTGGGGGAGGGGACACAGATACGCAGTATTTT.

Regarding this clone: Other DNA sequences within the sample encode an identical CDR3. The chain has TRBV27 and TRBJ2-7; no definite D call. V was shortened by 8 bases and J by 4 bases, with 12 bases between the two germline ends. The CDR3 sequence is 12 residues long. Germline assignment: CDR1 MNHEY and CDR2 SMNVEV (reference sequence). CDR3 sequence (DNA): TGTGCCAGCTCTCTATCGGGTTACGAGCAGTACTTC. It codes for CASSLSGYEQYF.

The chain is built from TRBV7-2 and TRBJ2-1; 8 positions agree with TRBD2. J was trimmed by 1 base and V by 10 bases; bases with no gene match: 15. CDR1 is SGHTA, CDR2 FQGNSA, per germline. CDR3 length: 17 amino acids. The CDR3 protein is CATKGLSGSASYNEQFF. CDR3 coding DNA: TGTGCCACCAAGGGGTTGAGCGGGAGTGCTTCCTACAATGAGCAGTTCTTC.

V usage is TRBV3-1 (or the pseudogene TRBV3-2) and J usage is TRBJ1-5, with D maybe TRBD1 (6 bases). Trimming pared 3 bases from V and 1 base from J, leaving 10 bases between. The CDR3 runs to 15 residues. Looked up from germline, CDR1 is LGHDT and CDR2 is YNNKEL (reference sequence). CDR3 region: CASSQGAGSNQPQHF. CDR3 nucleotide sequence: TGTGCCAGCAGCCAGGGGGCAGGGAGCAATCAGCCCCAGCATTTT.